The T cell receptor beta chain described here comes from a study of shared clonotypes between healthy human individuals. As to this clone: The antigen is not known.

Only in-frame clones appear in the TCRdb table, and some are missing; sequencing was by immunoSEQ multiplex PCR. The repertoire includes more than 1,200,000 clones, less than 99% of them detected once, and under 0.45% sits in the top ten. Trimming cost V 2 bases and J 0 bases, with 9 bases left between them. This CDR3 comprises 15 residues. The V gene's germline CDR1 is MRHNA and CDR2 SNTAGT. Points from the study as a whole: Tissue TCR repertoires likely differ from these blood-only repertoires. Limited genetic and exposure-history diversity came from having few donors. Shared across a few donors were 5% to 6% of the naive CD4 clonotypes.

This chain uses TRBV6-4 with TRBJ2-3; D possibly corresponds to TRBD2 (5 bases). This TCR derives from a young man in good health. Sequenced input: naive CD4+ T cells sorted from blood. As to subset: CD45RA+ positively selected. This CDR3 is CASSDAGSSTDTQYF. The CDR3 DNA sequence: TGTGCCAGCAGTGACGCGGGTTCTAGCACAGATACGCAGTATTTT.